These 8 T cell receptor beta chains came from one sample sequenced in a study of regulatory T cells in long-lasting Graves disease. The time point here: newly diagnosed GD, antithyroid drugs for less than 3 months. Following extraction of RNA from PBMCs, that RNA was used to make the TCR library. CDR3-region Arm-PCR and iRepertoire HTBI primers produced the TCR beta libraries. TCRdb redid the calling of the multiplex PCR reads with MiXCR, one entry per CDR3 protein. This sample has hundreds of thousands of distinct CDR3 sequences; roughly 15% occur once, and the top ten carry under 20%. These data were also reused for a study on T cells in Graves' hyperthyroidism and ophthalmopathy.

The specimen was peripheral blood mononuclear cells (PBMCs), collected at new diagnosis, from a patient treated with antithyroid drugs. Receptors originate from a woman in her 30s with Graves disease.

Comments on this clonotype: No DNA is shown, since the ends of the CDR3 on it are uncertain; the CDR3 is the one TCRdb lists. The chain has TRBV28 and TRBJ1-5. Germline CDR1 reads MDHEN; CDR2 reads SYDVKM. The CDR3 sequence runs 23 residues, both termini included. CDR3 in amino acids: CASSLSDRWPYEQYFGPGQPQHF.

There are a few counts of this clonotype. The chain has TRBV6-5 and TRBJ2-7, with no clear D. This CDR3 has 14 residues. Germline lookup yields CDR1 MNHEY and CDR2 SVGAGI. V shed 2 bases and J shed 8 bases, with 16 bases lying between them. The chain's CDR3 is CASSYNGSPLKQYF. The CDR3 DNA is TGTGCCAGCAGTTACAATGGAAGCCCTCTCAAGCAGTACTTC.

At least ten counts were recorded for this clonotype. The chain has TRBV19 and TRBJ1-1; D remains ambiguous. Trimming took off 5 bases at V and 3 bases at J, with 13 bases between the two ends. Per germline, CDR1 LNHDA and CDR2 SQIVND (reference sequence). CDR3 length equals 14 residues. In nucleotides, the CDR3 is TGTGCCAGTAGTCCTGGACGGCCCTACACTGAAGCTTTCTTT. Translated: CASSPGRPYTEAFF.

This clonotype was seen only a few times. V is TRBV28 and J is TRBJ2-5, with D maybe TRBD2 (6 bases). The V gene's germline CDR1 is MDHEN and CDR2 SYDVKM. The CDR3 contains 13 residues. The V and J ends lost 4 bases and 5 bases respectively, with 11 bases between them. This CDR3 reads CASSSSEGETQYF. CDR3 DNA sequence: TGTGCCAGCAGTTCCTCGGAGGGGGAGACCCAGTACTTC.

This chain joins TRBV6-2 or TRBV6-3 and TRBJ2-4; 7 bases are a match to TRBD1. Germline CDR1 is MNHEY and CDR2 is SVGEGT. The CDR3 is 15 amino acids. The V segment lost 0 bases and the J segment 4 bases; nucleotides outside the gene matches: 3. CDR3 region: CASSYSETGKNIQYF. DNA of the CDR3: TGTGCCAGCAGTTACTCGGAGACAGGGAAAAACATTCAGTACTTC.

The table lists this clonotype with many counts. The CDR3 sequence: CASSFGIGTGRGEKLFF. DNA for the CDR3: TGTGCCAGCAGTTTCGGCATCGGTACAGGGCGGGGTGAAAAACTGTTTTTT. The chain couples TRBV27 to TRBJ1-4, with a possible D match to TRBD1 (6 bases). In germline, CDR1 is MNHEY, CDR2 SMNVEV (reference sequence). The length of the CDR3 is 17 residues. The V end lost 3 bases, the J end lost 7 bases, and 21 bases lay between the germline ends. Based on the CDR3 plus reference TRBV27 and TRBJ1-4, the full variable domain is EAQVTQNPRYLITVTGKKLTVTCSQNMNHEYMSWYRQDPGLGLRQIYYSMNVEVTDKGDVPEGYKVSRKEKRNFPLILESPSPNQTSLYFCASSFGIGTGRGEKLFFGSGTQLSVL.

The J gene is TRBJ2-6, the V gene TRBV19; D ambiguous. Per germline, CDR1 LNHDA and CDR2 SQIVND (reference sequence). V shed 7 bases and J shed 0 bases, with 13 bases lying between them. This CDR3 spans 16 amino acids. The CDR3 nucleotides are TGTGCCAGTAATGGGTACAGCCGCTCTGGGGCCAACGTCCTGACTTTC. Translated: CASNGYSRSGANVLTF. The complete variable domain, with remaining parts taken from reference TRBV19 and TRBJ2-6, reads DGGITQSPKYLFRKEGQNVTLSCEQNLNHDAMYWYRQDPGQGLRLIYYSQIVNDFQKGDIAEGYSVSREKKESFPLTVTSAQKNPTAFYLCASNGYSRSGANVLTFGAGSRLTVL.

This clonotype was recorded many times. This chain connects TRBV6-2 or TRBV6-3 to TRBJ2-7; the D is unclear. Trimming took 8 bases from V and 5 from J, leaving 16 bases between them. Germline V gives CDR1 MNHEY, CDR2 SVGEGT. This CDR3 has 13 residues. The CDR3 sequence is CASSRGPRNEQYF. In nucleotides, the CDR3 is TGTGCCAGCTCCCGAGGCCCGAGGAACGAGCAGTACTTC.